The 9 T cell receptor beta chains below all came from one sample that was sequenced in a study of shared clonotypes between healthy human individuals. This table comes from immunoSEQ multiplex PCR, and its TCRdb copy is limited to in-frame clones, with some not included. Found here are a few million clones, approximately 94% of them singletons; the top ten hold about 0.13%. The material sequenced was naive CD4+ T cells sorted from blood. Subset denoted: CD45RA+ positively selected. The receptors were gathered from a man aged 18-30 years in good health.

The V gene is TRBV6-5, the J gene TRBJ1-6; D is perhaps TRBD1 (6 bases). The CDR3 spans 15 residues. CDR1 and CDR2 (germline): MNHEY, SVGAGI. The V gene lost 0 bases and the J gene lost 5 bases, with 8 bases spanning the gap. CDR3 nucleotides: TGTGCCAGCAGTTACTCGGGGACAAATAATTCACCCCTCCACTTT. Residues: CASSYSGTNNSPLHF.

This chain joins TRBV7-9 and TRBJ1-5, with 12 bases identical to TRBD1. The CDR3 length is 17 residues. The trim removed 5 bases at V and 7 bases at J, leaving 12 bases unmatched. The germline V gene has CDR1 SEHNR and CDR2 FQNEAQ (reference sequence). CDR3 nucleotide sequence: TGTGCCAGCAGCAGGGAGGGACAGGGGGCATCGGGACAGCCCCAGCATTTT. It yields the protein CASSREGQGASGQPQHF. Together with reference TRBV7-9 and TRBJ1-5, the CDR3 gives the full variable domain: DTGVSQNPRHKITKRGQNVTFRCDPISEHNRLYWYRQTLGQGPEFLTYFQNEAQLEKSRLLSDRFSAERPKGSFSTLEIQRTEQGDSAMYLCASSREGQGASGQPQHFGDGTRLSIL.

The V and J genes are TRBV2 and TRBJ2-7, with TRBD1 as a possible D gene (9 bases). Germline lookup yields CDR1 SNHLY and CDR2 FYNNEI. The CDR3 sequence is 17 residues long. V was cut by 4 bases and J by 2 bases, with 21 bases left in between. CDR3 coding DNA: TGTGCCAGCAGTGCAATAGCGGGACAGGGTTCCCCCTACGAGCAGTACTTC. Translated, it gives CASSAIAGQGSPYEQYF. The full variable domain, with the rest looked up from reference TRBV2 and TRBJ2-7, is EPEVTQTPSHQVTQMGQEVILRCVPISNHLYFYWYRQILGQKVEFLVSFYNNEISEKSEIFDDQFSVERPDGSNFTLKIRSTKLEDSAMYFCASSAIAGQGSPYEQYFGPGTRLTVT.

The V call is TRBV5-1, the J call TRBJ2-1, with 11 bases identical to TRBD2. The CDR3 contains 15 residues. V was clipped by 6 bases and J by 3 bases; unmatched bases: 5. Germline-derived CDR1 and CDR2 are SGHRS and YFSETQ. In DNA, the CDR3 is TGCGCCAGCAAAACTAGCGGGGGATACTACAATGAGCAGTTCTTC. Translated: CASKTSGGYYNEQFF.

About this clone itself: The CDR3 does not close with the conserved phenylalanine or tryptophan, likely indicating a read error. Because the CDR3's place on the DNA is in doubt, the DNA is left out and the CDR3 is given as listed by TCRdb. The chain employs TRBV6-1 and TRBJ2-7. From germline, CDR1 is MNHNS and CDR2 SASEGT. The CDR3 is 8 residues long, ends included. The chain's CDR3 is CASLRAGT.

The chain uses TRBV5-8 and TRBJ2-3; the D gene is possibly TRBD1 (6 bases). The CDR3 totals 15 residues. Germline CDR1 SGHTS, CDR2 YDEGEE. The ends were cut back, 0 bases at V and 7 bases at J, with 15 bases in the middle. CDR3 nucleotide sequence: TGTGCCAGCAGCTTGGACACAGGGAAGCAAAATACGCAGTATTTT. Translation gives CASSLDTGKQNTQYF.

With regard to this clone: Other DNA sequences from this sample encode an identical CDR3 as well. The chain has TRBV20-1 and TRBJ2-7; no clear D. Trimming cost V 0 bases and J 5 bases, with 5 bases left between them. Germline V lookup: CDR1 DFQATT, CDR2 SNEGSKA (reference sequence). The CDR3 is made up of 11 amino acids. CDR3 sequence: CSARDGNEQYF. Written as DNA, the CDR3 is TGCAGTGCTAGAGATGGCAACGAGCAGTACTTC.

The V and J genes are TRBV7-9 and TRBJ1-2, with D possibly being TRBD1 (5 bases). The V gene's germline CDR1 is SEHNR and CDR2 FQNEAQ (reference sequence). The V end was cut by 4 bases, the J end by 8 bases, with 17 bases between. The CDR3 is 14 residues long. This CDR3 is CASSSSPGRLGYTF. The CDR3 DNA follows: TGTGCCAGCAGCTCTTCCCCGGGGCGTTTAGGCTACACCTTC.

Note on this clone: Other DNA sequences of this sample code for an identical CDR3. The chain's CDR3 is CASSRGGTGAYEQYF. The CDR3 coding sequence is TGTGCCAGCAGCCGCGGTGGGACAGGGGCCTACGAGCAGTACTTC. This rearrangement joins TRBV9 to TRBJ2-7; 10 bases map to TRBD1. Germline CDR1 and CDR2: SGDLS and YYNGEE. Trimming removed 4 bases from V and 2 bases from J; junction bases left unmatched: 6. The length of the CDR3 is 15 residues.